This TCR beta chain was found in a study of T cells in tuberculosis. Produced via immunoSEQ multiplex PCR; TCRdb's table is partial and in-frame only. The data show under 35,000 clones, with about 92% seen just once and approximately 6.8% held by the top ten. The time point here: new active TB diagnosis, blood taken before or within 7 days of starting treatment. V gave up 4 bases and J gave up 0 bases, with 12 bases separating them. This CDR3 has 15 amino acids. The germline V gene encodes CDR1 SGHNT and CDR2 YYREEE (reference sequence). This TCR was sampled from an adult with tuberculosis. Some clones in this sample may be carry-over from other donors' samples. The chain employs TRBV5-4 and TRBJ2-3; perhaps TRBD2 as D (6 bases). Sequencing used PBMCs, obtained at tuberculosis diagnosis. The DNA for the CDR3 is TGTGCCAGCAGCACGCCGGGACTTAGCACAGATACGCAGTATTTT. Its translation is CASSTPGLSTDTQYF.